One T cell receptor beta chain is described in this entry. The antigen is unknown. V trimming: 0 bases; J trimming: 2 bases; junction bases outside the gene matches: 3. CDR1 and CDR2 from the germline V gene are MNHEY and SVGAGI. The CDR3 covers 15 residues. Healthy bone marrow donors formed the donor group. Use of 60 Vbeta and 13 Jbeta primers characterized the PCR. Libraries were prepared by immunoSEQ multiplex PCR; TCRdb keeps only in-frame clonotypes and omits some of them. Seen here are under 170,000 clones, 50% to 75% observed once, and the top ten hold approximately 7%. The data stem from a study of cytomegalovirus exposure and HLA in healthy donors. Study-wide findings and caveats: Cytomegalovirus association was listed for about 160 TCR beta chains.

The chain joins TRBV6-5 to TRBJ1-1; 7 bases map to TRBD1. This TCR derives from an older woman in good health and CMV-seropositive. The sample was PBMCs. Written as DNA, the CDR3 is TGTGCCAGCAGTTACTCGGGACAGAGAAACACTGAAGCTTTCTTT. This codes for CASSYSGQRNTEAFF.